Included here is one T cell receptor (beta chain) sequence, with context. This sample is part of a study of blood T cell repertoires in COVID-19. Overall study: Sites in the United States, Italy and Spain provided acute and convalescent COVID-19 samples. The cDNA or gDNA used as material had been derived from T cells, B-cell-depleted T cells, or PBMCs.

CDR3 length: 13 residues. Trimming took off 4 bases at V and 4 bases at J, with 10 bases between the two ends. Per germline, CDR1 SGHAT and CDR2 FQNNGV. Original data processing: Counts of nucleated cells, estimated from reference gene primer amplification, were obtained. This table comes from immunoSEQ multiplex PCR, and its TCRdb copy is limited to in-frame clones, with some not included. That table supplies the V and J calls and clone size; D and trimming were determined from the DNA. The repertoire holds 90,000 to 150,000 clones, with 80% to 90% as singletons. The sequence came from a woman aged 45-65 years with active or convalescent COVID-19. This chain links TRBV11-2 with TRBJ1-2; maybe TRBD1 (5 bases). The sequenced material came from peripheral blood. The CDR3 nucleotides are TGTGCCAGCAGCTCGGGGGGGATCTATGGCTACACCTTC. Its protein product is CASSSGGIYGYTF.